One sample yielded the 7 T cell receptor beta chains listed below, sequenced in a study of blood T cell repertoires in COVID-19. Only in-frame clones appear in the TCRdb table, and some are missing; sequencing was by immunoSEQ multiplex PCR. In the table there are some 210,000 clones, roughly 81% of which are singletons. The specimen was peripheral blood. These receptors were collected from a woman in her seventies with active or convalescent COVID-19.

Only a few counts were recorded for this clone. The chain links TRBV5-1 to TRBJ2-1; 9 nucleotides match TRBD1. Germline values: CDR1 SGHRS, CDR2 YFSETQ. The CDR3 runs to 17 residues. V trimming: 0 bases; J trimming: 14 bases; junction bases outside the gene matches: 18. The CDR3 DNA is TGCGCCAGCAGCTTGGTTATGCGGACAGGGGCGCCGAGGTTAGAGTTCTTC. Translating gives CASSLVMRTGAPRLEFF.

The CDR3 is CASSRSGRQGVNYGYTF. The CDR3 region has the DNA TGTGCCAGTAGCCGCTCAGGCCGACAGGGGGTTAACTATGGCTACACCTTC. The V call is TRBV19, the J call TRBJ1-2; 9 bases line up with TRBD1. Germline CDR1 reads LNHDA; CDR2 reads SQIVND (reference sequence). J lost 1 base, V lost 6 bases, and 12 bases had no gene match. The CDR3 has 17 amino acids.

This chain links TRBV2 with TRBJ1-1; D is possibly TRBD1 (5 bases). CDR1 is SNHLY, CDR2 FYNNEI, per germline. Trimming cost V 7 bases and J 0 bases, with 12 bases left between them. The CDR3 spans 14 residues. The CDR3 sequence is CASIFDRMNTEAFF. CDR3 in DNA: TGTGCCAGCATTTTTGACAGAATGAACACTGAAGCTTTCTTT. Full variable domain (rest looked up from reference TRBV2 and TRBJ1-1): EPEVTQTPSHQVTQMGQEVILRCVPISNHLYFYWYRQILGQKVEFLVSFYNNEISEKSEIFDDQFSVERPDGSNFTLKIRSTKLEDSAMYFCASIFDRMNTEAFFGQGTRLTVV.

This chain links TRBV20-1 with TRBJ1-1, with D perhaps TRBD1 (5 bases). This CDR3 region has 14 residues. Germline loops: CDR1 DFQATT, CDR2 SNEGSKA (reference sequence). V dropped 3 bases and J dropped 4 bases, with 15 bases sitting between them. CDR3 nucleotides: TGCAGTGCTAGTAGGTGGGGGGGGTTCACTGAAGCTTTCTTT. Its protein product is CSASRWGGFTEAFF.

The V call is TRBV5-8, the J call TRBJ2-5; a possible D gene is TRBD1 (7 bases). Trimming removed 0 bases from V and 5 bases from J, with 11 bases in between. Germline values: CDR1 SGHTS, CDR2 YDEGEE. The CDR3 has 14 amino acids. The CDR3 coding sequence is TGTGCCAGCAGCTTGGTGACAGGGAGGGAGACCCAGTACTTC. Amino acids: CASSLVTGRETQYF. Supplemented by reference TRBV5-8 and TRBJ2-5, the full variable domain reads EAGVTQSPTHLIKTRGQQATLRCSPISGHTSVYWYQQALGLGLQFLLWYDEGEERNRGNFPPRFSGRQFPNYSSELNVNALELEDSALYLCASSLVTGRETQYFGPGTRLLVL.

This clone was counted between two and nine times. This chain connects TRBV5-4 to TRBJ2-1; 7 bases are a match to TRBD2. This CDR3 has 16 residues. V was pared by 1 base and J by 8 bases, with 12 bases of the junction left unmatched. Germline V gene data show CDR1 as SGHNT and CDR2 as YYREEE (reference sequence). DNA for the CDR3: TGTGCCAGCAGCTTGAACCTTGGCGGGAGTAACGATGAGCAGTTCTTC. Translating it yields CASSLNLGGSNDEQFF.

V is TRBV11-2 and J is TRBJ1-1, with a weak D call TRBD1 (5 bases). V lost 1 base, J lost 6 bases, and 9 bases lay in between. The CDR3 has 13 residues. Germline assignment: CDR1 SGHAT and CDR2 FQNNGV. The CDR3 loop is CASSLAGGSEAFF. The CDR3 DNA is TGTGCCAGCAGCTTAGCTGGGGGGTCTGAAGCTTTCTTT.